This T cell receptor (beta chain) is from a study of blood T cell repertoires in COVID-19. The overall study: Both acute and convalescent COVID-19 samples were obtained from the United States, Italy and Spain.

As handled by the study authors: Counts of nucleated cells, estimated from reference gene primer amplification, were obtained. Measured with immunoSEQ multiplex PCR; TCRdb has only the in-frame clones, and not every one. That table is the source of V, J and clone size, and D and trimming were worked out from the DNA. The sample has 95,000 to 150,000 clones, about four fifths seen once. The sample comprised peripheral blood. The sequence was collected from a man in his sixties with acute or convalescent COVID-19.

CDR3 sequence reads: CSVKAGWNTEAFF. In DNA, the CDR3 is TGCAGCGTTAAGGCAGGTTGGAACACTGAAGCTTTCTTT. This chain uses TRBV29-1 with TRBJ1-1; D not certain. V was cut by 5 bases and J by 1 base, with 11 bases left in between. The CDR3 runs 13 residues. The germline gives CDR1 SQVTM, CDR2 ANQGSEA. Complete variable domain (other parts from reference TRBV29-1 and TRBJ1-1): SAVISQKPSRDICQRGTSLTIQCQVDSQVTMMFWYRQQPGQSLTLIATANQGSEATYESGFVIDKFPISRPNLTFSTLTVSNMSPEDSSIYLCSVKAGWNTEAFFGQGTRLTVV.